This T cell receptor beta chain was obtained from a study of tumour-infiltrating T cells in Burkitt lymphoma. V lost 0 bases to trimming and J lost 3 bases, with 4 bases between them. The CDR3 totals 13 residues. CDR1 is SGHRS, CDR2 YFSETQ, per germline. Profiled with immunoSEQ multiplex PCR; TCRdb holds only in-frame clones, not every one. Among around 5,000 clones listed, 24% were seen once. The source of this sequence is a human donor with diffuse large B-cell lymphoma. Sequences were obtained from tumor tissue. The V gene is TRBV5-1, the J gene TRBJ2-1; D is unclear. CDR3 residues: CASSLDGYNEQFF. In DNA form, the CDR3 reads TGCGCCAGCAGCTTGGATGGCTACAATGAGCAGTTCTTC. The variable domain in full, completed from reference TRBV5-1 and TRBJ2-1, reads KAGVTQTPRYLIKTRGQQVTLSCSPISGHRSVSWYQQTPGQGLQFLFEYFSETQRNKGNFPGRFSGRQFSNSRSEMNVSTLELGDSALYLCASSLDGYNEQFFGPGTRLTVL.